These 3 T cell receptor beta chains share one sample of origin, sequenced in a study of cytomegalovirus exposure and HLA in healthy donors. The study ran its PCR with 60 Vbeta and 13 Jbeta primers. Produced via immunoSEQ multiplex PCR; TCRdb's table is partial and in-frame only. The sample table sets out approximately 110,000 clones. The sequenced sample consisted of PBMCs. Source of these receptors: a man younger than 30 in good health and CMV-seronegative.

The chain couples TRBV5-1 to TRBJ1-6; no definite D call. The V end was cut by 2 bases, the J end by 7 bases, with 10 bases between. Germline V gene sequence: CDR1 SGHRS, CDR2 YFSETQ. This CDR3 contains 14 residues. The CDR3 loop reads CASSFGLENSPLHF. In DNA form, the CDR3 reads TGCGCCAGCAGCTTTGGACTGGAGAATTCACCCCTCCACTTT.

This rearrangement joins TRBV15 to TRBJ2-7; TRBD1 agrees at 11 bases. Germline CDR1 and CDR2: LNHNV and YYDKDF (reference sequence). The CDR3 has 16 residues. V lost 5 bases, J lost 4 bases, and 10 bases stayed unmatched. The CDR3 region is CATSLRTGGDIYEQYF. CDR3 bases: TGTGCCACCAGCTTACGGACAGGGGGCGATATTTACGAGCAGTACTTC.

Notes on this clone: This sample includes further DNA sequences coding for the same CDR3. The chain links TRBV7-9 to TRBJ2-2; a possible D gene is TRBD2 (6 bases). This CDR3 spans 17 amino acids. The germline V gene encodes CDR1 SEHNR and CDR2 FQNEAQ (reference sequence). Trimming took off 5 bases at V and 1 base at J, with 17 bases between the two ends. CDR3 nucleotides: TGTGCCAGCAGCGGGGAGGTCCCGGGACTGAACACCGGGGAGCTGTTTTTT. It translates to CASSGEVPGLNTGELFF.